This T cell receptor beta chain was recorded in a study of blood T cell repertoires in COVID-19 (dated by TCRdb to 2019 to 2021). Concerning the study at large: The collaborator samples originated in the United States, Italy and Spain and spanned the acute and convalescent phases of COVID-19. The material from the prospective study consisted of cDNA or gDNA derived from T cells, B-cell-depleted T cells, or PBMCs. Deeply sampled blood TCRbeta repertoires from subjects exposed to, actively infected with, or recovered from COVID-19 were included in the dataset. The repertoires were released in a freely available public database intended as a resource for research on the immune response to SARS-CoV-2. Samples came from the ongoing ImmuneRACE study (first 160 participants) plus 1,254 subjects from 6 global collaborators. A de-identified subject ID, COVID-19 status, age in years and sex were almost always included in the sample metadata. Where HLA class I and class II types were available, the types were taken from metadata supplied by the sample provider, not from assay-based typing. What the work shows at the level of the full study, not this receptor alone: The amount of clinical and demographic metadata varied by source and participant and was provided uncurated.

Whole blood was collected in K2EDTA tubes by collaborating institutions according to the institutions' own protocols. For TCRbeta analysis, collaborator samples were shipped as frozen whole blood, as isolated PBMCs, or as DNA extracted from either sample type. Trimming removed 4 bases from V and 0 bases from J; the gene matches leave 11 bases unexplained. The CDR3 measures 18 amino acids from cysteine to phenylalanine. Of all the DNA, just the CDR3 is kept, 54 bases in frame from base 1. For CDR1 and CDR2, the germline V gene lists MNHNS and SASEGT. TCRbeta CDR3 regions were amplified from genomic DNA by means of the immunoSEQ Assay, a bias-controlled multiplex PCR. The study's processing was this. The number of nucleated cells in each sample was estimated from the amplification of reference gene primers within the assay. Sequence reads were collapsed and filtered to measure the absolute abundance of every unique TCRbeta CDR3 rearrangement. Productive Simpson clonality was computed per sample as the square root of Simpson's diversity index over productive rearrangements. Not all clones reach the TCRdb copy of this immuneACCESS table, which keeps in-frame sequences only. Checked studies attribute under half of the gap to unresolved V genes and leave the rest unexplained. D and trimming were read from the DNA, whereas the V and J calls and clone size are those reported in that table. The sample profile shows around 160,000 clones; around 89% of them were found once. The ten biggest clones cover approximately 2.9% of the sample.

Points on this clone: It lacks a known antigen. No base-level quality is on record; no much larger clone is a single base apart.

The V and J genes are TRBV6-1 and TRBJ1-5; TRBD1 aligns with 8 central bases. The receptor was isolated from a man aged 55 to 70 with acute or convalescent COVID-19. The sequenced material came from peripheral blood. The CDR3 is CASSGRTGRGHSNQPQHF. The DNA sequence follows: TGTGCCAGCAGTGGACGGACAGGGAGGGGGCATAGCAATCAGCCCCAGCATTTT.